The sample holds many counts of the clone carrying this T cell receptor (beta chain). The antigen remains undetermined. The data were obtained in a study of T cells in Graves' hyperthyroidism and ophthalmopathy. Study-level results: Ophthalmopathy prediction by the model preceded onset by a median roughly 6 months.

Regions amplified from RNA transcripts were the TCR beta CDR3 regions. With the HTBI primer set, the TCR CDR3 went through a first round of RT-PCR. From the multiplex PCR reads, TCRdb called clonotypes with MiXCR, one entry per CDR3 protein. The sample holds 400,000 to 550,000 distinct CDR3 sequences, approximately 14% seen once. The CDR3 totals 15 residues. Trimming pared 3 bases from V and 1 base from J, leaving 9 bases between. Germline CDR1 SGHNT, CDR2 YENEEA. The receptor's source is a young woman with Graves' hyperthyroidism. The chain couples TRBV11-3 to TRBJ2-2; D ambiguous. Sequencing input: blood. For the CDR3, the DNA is TGTGCCAGCAGCTTGGAAACGGTGAACACCGGGGAGCTGTTTTTT. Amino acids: CASSLETVNTGELFF. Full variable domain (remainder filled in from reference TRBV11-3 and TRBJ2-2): EAGVVQSPRYKIIEKKQPVAFWCNPISGHNTLYWYLQNLGQGPELLIRYENEEAVDDSQLPKDRFSAERLKGVDSTLKIQPAELGDSAVYLCASSLETVNTGELFFGEGSRLTVL.